The source of this T cell receptor (beta chain) is a study of low-dose radiotherapy and immunotherapy resistance in tumors. This sample's time point: after trial treatment. The treatment denotes: LDRT plus nivolumab, ipilimumab, low-dose cyclophosphamide and aspirin (RACIN trial). Trimming cost V 7 bases and J 5 bases; bases outside gene matches: 7. The CDR3 extends over 12 amino acids. Germline V gene sequence: CDR1 DFQATT, CDR2 SNEGSKA (reference sequence). The table lists this clonotype with many counts. With TRAV- and TRBV-specific primers, first-strand cDNA was made, covering the alpha and beta chains. With a constant-region primer and a V-primer adapter, TCRs were subjected to roughly 20 PCR cycles of amplification. One entry per CDR3 protein, called by TCRdb with MiXCR from the reads. Of approximately 100,000 distinct CDR3 sequences listed, roughly 20% are singletons.

The material sequenced was PBMCs, taken after low-dose radiotherapy plus immunotherapy. The clonotype originates from a male donor with prostate cancer. The gene calls are TRBV20-1 and TRBJ2-5, with 7 bases that match TRBD1. The CDR3 DNA is TGCAGTGTCAAGGGGGCCCTTGAGACCCAGTACTTC. Translating gives CSVKGALETQYF.